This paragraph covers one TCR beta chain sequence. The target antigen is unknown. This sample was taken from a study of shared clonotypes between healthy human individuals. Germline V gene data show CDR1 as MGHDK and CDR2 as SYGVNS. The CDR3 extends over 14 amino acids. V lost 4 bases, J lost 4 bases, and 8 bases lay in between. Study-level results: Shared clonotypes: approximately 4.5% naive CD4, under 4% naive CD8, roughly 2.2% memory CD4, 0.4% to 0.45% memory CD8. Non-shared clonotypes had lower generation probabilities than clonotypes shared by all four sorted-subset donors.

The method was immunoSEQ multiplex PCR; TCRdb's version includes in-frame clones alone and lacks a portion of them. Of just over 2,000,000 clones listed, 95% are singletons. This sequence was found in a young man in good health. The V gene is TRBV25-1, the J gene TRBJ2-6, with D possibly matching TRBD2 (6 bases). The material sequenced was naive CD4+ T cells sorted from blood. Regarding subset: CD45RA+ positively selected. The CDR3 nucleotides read TGTGCCAGCAGTGGGGGAGGCGGGGCCAACGTCCTGACTTTC. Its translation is CASSGGGGANVLTF.